This passage covers 25 T cell receptor beta chains from one sample sequenced in a study of technical replicates of blood from several donors. The protocol was immunoSEQ multiplex PCR, while the TCRdb copy is restricted to in-frame clones and leaves out a portion. Seen here are approximately 75,000 clones, just under 95% observed once, and the top ten hold 0.41%. Specimen: T cells isolated from PBMCs. The origin of the receptors is a human donor in good health.

The chain couples TRBV30 to TRBJ2-7, with D possibly TRBD2 on 6 matching bases. The V gene's germline CDR1 is GTSNPN and CDR2 SVGIG (reference sequence). Trimming took 2 bases from V and 6 from J, leaving 8 bases between them. The CDR3 totals 11 residues. DNA for the CDR3: TGTGCCTGGAGTAAGGAGGGCGAGCAGTACTTC. It encodes CAWSKEGEQYF.

This clone has a single count. V is TRBV7-8 and J is TRBJ1-1; 7 bases map to TRBD1. The CDR3 covers 14 residues. V gave up 2 bases and J gave up 5 bases; unmatched junction bases: 5. The germline gives CDR1 SGHVS, CDR2 FQNEAQ. The CDR3 is CASSLYQGGTEAFF. CDR3 nucleotide sequence: TGTGCCAGCAGCTTATACCAGGGGGGAACTGAAGCTTTCTTT.

CDR3 nucleotides: TGCACCTACCAAGAGGGTTTGAACACTGAAGCTTTCTTT. Translating gives CTYQEGLNTEAFF. The chain recombines TRBV29-1 with TRBJ1-1; unclear D gene. The germline V gene encodes CDR1 SQVTM and CDR2 ANQGSEA. The CDR3 consists of 13 residues.

The V and J genes are TRBV9 and TRBJ1-2, with TRBD1 identical over 8 bases. Trimming cost V 0 bases and J 5 bases; bases outside gene matches: 6. In germline, CDR1 is SGDLS, CDR2 YYNGEE. The CDR3 runs to 15 residues. CDR3 sequence: CASSVATGTGYGYTF. The CDR3 DNA reads TGTGCCAGCAGCGTAGCTACGGGGACAGGTTATGGCTACACCTTC.

This chain joins TRBV18 and TRBJ1-4; 7 nucleotides agree with TRBD1. The J segment lost 0 bases and the V segment lost 6 bases, leaving 4 bases of the junction unmatched. The CDR3 loop spans 15 amino acids. Germline values: CDR1 KGHSH, CDR2 LQKENI. The CDR3 sequence: CASSYGQATNEKLFF. CDR3 bases: TGTGCCAGCTCCTACGGACAGGCAACTAATGAAAAACTGTTTTTT.

This clone was seen only once. This rearrangement joins TRBV19 to TRBJ2-2; 10 nucleotides align to TRBD1. Per the germline V gene, CDR1 is LNHDA and CDR2 is SQIVND (reference sequence). Germline trimming cut 3 bases from V and 4 bases from J; bases unmatched to any gene: 2. The CDR3 totals 15 residues. The CDR3 coding sequence is TGTGCCAGTAGTATCAGGACAGGGGGCACCGGGGAGCTGTTTTTT. Translating gives CASSIRTGGTGELFF.

This chain links TRBV19 with TRBJ2-1, with 11 positions matching TRBD2. Germline V gives CDR1 LNHDA, CDR2 SQIVND (reference sequence). Losses at the gene ends were 4 bases for V and 3 bases for J; bases not matched to a gene: 5. The length of the CDR3 is 16 residues. For the CDR3, the DNA is TGTGCCAGTAGTACCTTAACTAGCGGGAGCTACAATGAGCAGTTCTTC. Amino acid sequence: CASSTLTSGSYNEQFF.

This rearrangement joins TRBV9 to TRBJ1-2, with D perhaps TRBD1 (6 bases). Trimming stripped 0 bases from V and 4 bases from J, with 7 bases between. Germline V gene sequence: CDR1 SGDLS, CDR2 YYNGEE. The CDR3 covers 13 residues. The CDR3 nucleotides are TGTGCCAGCAGCGTAGAGGACAGCTATGGCTACACCTTC. The encoded protein is CASSVEDSYGYTF.

The rearrangement uses TRBV6-5 and TRBJ2-3; D not resolved. The length of the CDR3 is 13 residues. CDR1 is MNHEY and CDR2 is SVGAGI in the germline V gene. V lost 6 bases and J 7 bases, leaving 14 bases between the germline ends. In nucleotides, the CDR3 is TGTGCCAGCAGAGGCCTAGTTGAGAATACGCAGTATTTT. Its translation: CASRGLVENTQYF.

J is TRBJ1-1 and V is TRBV7-6; D gene ambiguous. The CDR3 length is 12 residues. V lost 5 bases to trimming and J lost 6 bases, with 10 bases between them. The germline CDR1 and CDR2 sequences are SGHVS and FNYEAQ. The CDR3: CASSPGQAEAFF. As DNA, the CDR3 is TGTGCCAGCAGCCCTGGCCAAGCTGAAGCTTTCTTT. The full variable domain, with the rest looked up from reference TRBV7-6 and TRBJ1-1, is GAGVSQSPRYKVTKRGQDVALRCDPISGHVSLYWYRQALGQGPEFLTYFNYEAQQDKSGLPNDRFSAERPEGSISTLTIQRTEQRDSAMYRCASSPGQAEAFFGQGTRLTVV.

This clone has only a few counts. The chain combines TRBV5-1 with TRBJ2-7; weak D call: TRBD1 (6 bases). The CDR3 has 15 residues. Germline lookup yields CDR1 SGHRS and CDR2 YFSETQ. V lost 5 bases to trimming and J lost 7 bases, with 22 bases between them. The CDR3 DNA follows: TGCGCCAGCAGGACAGGTCCGGGTTCTGATGGGGAGCAGTACTTC. Translation gives CASRTGPGSDGEQYF.

The chain employs TRBV6-1 and TRBJ1-5; weak D call: TRBD1 (6 bases). CDR1 is MNHNS and CDR2 is SASEGT in the germline V gene. The CDR3 is made up of 13 amino acids. Trimming shortened V by 2 bases and J by 7 bases, and 9 bases separated the two germline ends. The CDR3 loop reads CASSETGKQPQHF. CDR3 DNA sequence: TGTGCCAGCAGTGAAACAGGGAAACAGCCCCAGCATTTT.

The rearrangement joins TRBV27 to TRBJ2-7; D gene uncertain. The CDR3 contains 12 residues. V was pared by 4 bases and J by 6 bases, with 10 bases between. The germline V gene has CDR1 MNHEY and CDR2 SMNVEV (reference sequence). CDR3 region: CASSSSVREQYF. The CDR3 bases are TGTGCCAGCAGTTCGTCCGTCCGCGAGCAGTACTTC.

The chain has TRBV9 and TRBJ1-2, with TRBD1 identical over 7 bases. The J segment lost 3 bases and the V segment lost 4 bases, leaving 3 bases of the junction unmatched. The germline CDR1 and CDR2 sequences are SGDLS and YYNGEE. The CDR3 is 13 residues long. CDR3 coding DNA: TGTGCCAGCAGCCTCGGGACAGACTATGGCTACACCTTC. As protein: CASSLGTDYGYTF.

The J gene is TRBJ2-7, the V gene TRBV9; 8 bases are a match to TRBD2. The CDR3 contains 13 residues. The V segment lost 7 bases and the J segment 4 bases; nucleotides outside the gene matches: 7. The V gene's germline CDR1 is SGDLS and CDR2 YYNGEE. CDR3 nucleotides: TGTGCCAGCGGGGGGACTAGTTCTTACGAGCAGTACTTC. It is translated as CASGGTSSYEQYF.

The V call is TRBV9, the J call TRBJ1-2; D unresolved. The CDR3 contains 12 residues. Between the trimmed V and J ends, which lost 0 bases and 4 bases, there was a span of 4 bases. The germline V gene encodes CDR1 SGDLS and CDR2 YYNGEE. The CDR3 region has the DNA TGTGCCAGCAGCGTAGGTATCTATGGCTACACCTTC. Encoded protein: CASSVGIYGYTF. Together with reference TRBV9 and TRBJ1-2, the CDR3 gives the full variable domain: DSGVTQTPKHLITATGQRVTLRCSPRSGDLSVYWYQQSLDQGLQFLIQYYNGEERAKGNILERFSAQQFPDLHSELNLSSLELGDSALYFCASSVGIYGYTFGSGTRLTVV.

In its sample, this clone was seen once. The rearrangement uses TRBV29-1 and TRBJ2-7; TRBD1 might be the D (5 bases). Germline V gene lookup returns CDR1 SQVTM and CDR2 ANQGSEA. The CDR3 is 12 amino acids. V lost 4 bases, J lost 3 bases, and 10 bases lay in between. CDR3 nucleotide sequence: TGCAGCGTTGGGGCAGGGCTCTACGAGCAGTACTTC. It codes for CSVGAGLYEQYF.

In this sample, this clone turned up once. This sequence joins TRBV6-5 and TRBJ1-1, with unresolved D. The CDR3 contains 13 residues. Trimming left V 2 bases short and J 7 bases short, with 11 bases between. Germline V CDR1 and CDR2: MNHEY, SVGAGI. The CDR3 region is CASSYGSAGEAFF. DNA for the CDR3: TGTGCCAGCAGTTACGGGTCAGCGGGTGAAGCTTTCTTT.

The V gene is TRBV18, the J gene TRBJ1-4; D unclear. The CDR3 contains 19 residues. V lost 6 bases and J lost 3, with 26 bases in between. Germline V gene lookup returns CDR1 KGHSH and CDR2 LQKENI. The CDR3 DNA follows: TGTGCCAGCTCCCCCCCTCTTGAGGATCCGGGGTGGGCTAATGAAAAACTGTTTTTT. Its protein product is CASSPPLEDPGWANEKLFF. The full variable domain, rest sourced from reference TRBV18 and TRBJ1-4, is NAGVMQNPRHLVRRRGQEARLRCSPMKGHSHVYWYRQLPEEGLKFMVYLQKENIIDESGMPKERFSAEFPKEGPSILRIQQVVRGDSAAYFCASSPPLEDPGWANEKLFFGSGTQLSVL.

The chain links TRBV11-2 to TRBJ2-1; 8 bases line up with TRBD2. This CDR3 has 15 residues. J gave up 10 bases and V 2 bases, and 10 bases lay outside the gene matches. CDR1 is SGHAT and CDR2 is FQNNGV in the germline V gene. The CDR3 DNA reads as TGTGCCAGCAGCTTATATGCGGGAGGAGCGAGGGAGCAGTTCTTC. It yields the protein CASSLYAGGAREQFF.

CDR3 coding DNA: TGTGCCAGCAGTTTAACAGGAGCCATCGGCACAGATACGCAGTATTTT. This encodes CASSLTGAIGTDTQYF. The chain carries TRBV28 and TRBJ2-3; a weak D match, TRBD1 (5 bases). V was trimmed by 2 bases and J by 1 base, leaving 13 bases between them. Germline CDR1 reads MDHEN; CDR2 reads SYDVKM. CDR3 size: 16 residues.

The J gene is TRBJ1-1, the V gene TRBV5-4; the match to TRBD1 covers 9 bases. V shed 3 bases and J 8 bases; nucleotides not matched to a gene: 5. The CDR3 consists of 13 residues. The V gene's germline CDR1 is SGHNT and CDR2 YYREEE (reference sequence). In DNA form, the CDR3 reads TGTGCCAGCAGCTCCCCGGGACAGGGCGAAGCTTTCTTT. It codes for CASSSPGQGEAFF.

This clone was seen more than once but under ten times. This chain joins TRBV10-2 and TRBJ1-5, with TRBD1 matching 9 bases. Germline CDR1 reads WSHSY; CDR2 reads SAAADI. The ends lost 3 bases at V and 5 bases at J; junction bases unmatched: 2. There are 14 residues in the CDR3. The CDR3 coding sequence is TGCGCCAGCAGTGATCGGACAGGGGATCAGCCCCAGCATTTT. Its translation is CASSDRTGDQPQHF.

The V gene is TRBV6-5, the J gene TRBJ1-2; 7 bases are a match to TRBD1. CDR1 is MNHEY and CDR2 is SVGAGI in the germline V gene. V lost 0 bases and J lost 4; bases outside the gene matches: 8. The length of the CDR3 is 16 residues. The CDR3 DNA follows: TGTGCCAGCAGTTACTCGATTCAGGGGGAAGGCTATGGCTACACCTTC. This encodes CASSYSIQGEGYGYTF.

The genes are TRBV29-1 and TRBJ1-3; no reliable D call. CDR3 size: 13 residues. The germline CDR1 and CDR2 sequences are SQVTM and ANQGSEA. Trimming took off 4 bases at V and 7 bases at J, with 14 bases between the two ends. CDR3 bases: TGCAGCGTTGGGTCAGAGGCGTTTAACACCATATATTTT. Amino acids: CSVGSEAFNTIYF.